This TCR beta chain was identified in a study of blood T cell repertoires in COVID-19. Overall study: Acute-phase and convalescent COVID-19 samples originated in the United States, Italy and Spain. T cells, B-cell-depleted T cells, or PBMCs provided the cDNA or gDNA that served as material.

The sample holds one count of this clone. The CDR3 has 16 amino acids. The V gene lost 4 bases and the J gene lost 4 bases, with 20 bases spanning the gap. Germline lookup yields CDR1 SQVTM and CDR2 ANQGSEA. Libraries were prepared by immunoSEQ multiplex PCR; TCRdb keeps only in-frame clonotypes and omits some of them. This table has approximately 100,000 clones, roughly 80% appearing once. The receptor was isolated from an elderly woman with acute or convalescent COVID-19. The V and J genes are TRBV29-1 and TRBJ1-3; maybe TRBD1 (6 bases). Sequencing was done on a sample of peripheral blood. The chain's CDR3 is CSVVQGSSASGNTIYF. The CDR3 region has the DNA TGCAGCGTTGTGCAGGGGTCGTCCGCCTCGGGAAACACCATATATTTT.